These 8 T cell receptor beta chains were sequenced from one sample in a study of beta chain features in type 1 diabetes. Sequenced material consisted of expressed TCRB transcripts (all of the isolated RNA was reverse transcribed). TCRdb keeps only in-frame clones here, not all; method: immunoSEQ multiplex PCR. The sample lists about 240,000 clones, less than 35% occurring once. Sequenced material: central memory CD4+ T cells from blood. These receptors all stem from a man aged 30 to 45 in good health.

As regards this clone: Other DNA sequences of this sample code for an identical CDR3. The chain carries TRBV7-2 and TRBJ2-1; the D is unclear. The CDR3 extends over 14 amino acids. Per the germline V gene, CDR1 is SGHTA and CDR2 is FQGNSA. Deletions cut 5 bases from V and 0 bases from J, with 8 bases between. The CDR3 DNA reads TGTGCCAGCAGCCCAGACCGCTCCTACAATGAGCAGTTCTTC. This gives the protein CASSPDRSYNEQFF.

This clone was seen a few times. The rearrangement links TRBV15 to TRBJ2-1; no firm D call. The CDR3 covers 15 residues. Trimming cost V 0 bases and J 6 bases, with 12 bases left between them. Germline loops: CDR1 LNHNV, CDR2 YYDKDF (reference sequence). CDR3 in DNA: TGTGCCACCAGCAGAGATGGAAGGGATGGCAATGAGCAGTTCTTC. It is translated as CATSRDGRDGNEQFF.

The chain combines TRBV20-1 with TRBJ2-5, with D unresolved. Germline V lookup: CDR1 DFQATT, CDR2 SNEGSKA (reference sequence). Deletions cut 6 bases from V and 5 bases from J, with 10 bases between. This CDR3 region has 11 residues. CDR3 sequence: CSANQAETQYF. The CDR3 nucleotides read TGCAGTGCAAATCAGGCGGAGACCCAGTACTTC.

The chain couples TRBV5-4 to TRBJ2-5; D assignment may be TRBD1 or TRBD2 (5 bases each). Germline V gene lookup returns CDR1 SGHNT and CDR2 YYREEE (reference sequence). The CDR3 totals 15 residues. The V end was cut by 0 bases, the J end by 1 base, with 10 bases between. CDR3 nucleotides: TGTGCCAGCAGCTTGGATGGGACCTTCCAAGAGACCCAGTACTTC. Residues: CASSLDGTFQETQYF.

As for this clone: A read error may explain this, as a much larger clone is one base away. V is TRBV30 and J is TRBJ2-3; TRBD2 is a possible D gene (5 bases). Germline V gene data show CDR1 as GTSNPN and CDR2 as SVGIG (reference sequence). The CDR3 consists of 12 residues. The CDR3 bases are TGTGCCGGGAGTCGACTAACAGATACGCAGTATTTT. Translated: CAGSRLTDTQYF. The full variable domain, with the rest looked up from reference TRBV30 and TRBJ2-3, is SQTIHQWPATLVQPVGSPLSLECTVEGTSNPNLYWYRQAAGRGLQLLFYSVGIGQISSEVPQNLSASRPQDRQFILSSKKLLLSDSGFYLCAGSRLTDTQYFGPGTRLTVL.

The chain recombines TRBV30 with TRBJ2-6; a weak D match, TRBD1 (5 bases). CDR1 GTSNPN and CDR2 SVGIG come from the germline V gene (reference sequence). The V gene lost 5 bases and the J gene lost 1 base, with 15 bases spanning the gap. The CDR3 has 16 residues. CDR3 region: CAWSFPSGSGANVLTF. The CDR3 nucleotides are TGTGCCTGGTCCTTCCCGTCAGGGTCTGGGGCCAACGTCCTGACTTTC.

J is TRBJ2-3 and V is TRBV7-9; perhaps TRBD1 as D (5 bases). In germline, CDR1 is SEHNR, CDR2 FQNEAQ (reference sequence). V dropped 3 bases and J dropped 1 base, with 11 bases sitting between them. This CDR3 comprises 15 residues. CDR3 DNA sequence: TGTGCCAGCAGCTTGAGGCAGGGCGGCACAGATACGCAGTATTTT. Its protein is CASSLRQGGTDTQYF.

This chain's CDR3 is CASSSSTGLGETQYF. In DNA, the CDR3 is TGTGCCAGCAGCTCCTCGACAGGTCTAGGAGAGACCCAGTACTTC. V gene TRBV7-2 combines with J gene TRBJ2-5; a weak D match, TRBD1 (6 bases). The CDR3 length is 15 residues. Germline assignment: CDR1 SGHTA and CDR2 FQGNSA. V lost 4 bases and J lost 4, with 16 bases in between.